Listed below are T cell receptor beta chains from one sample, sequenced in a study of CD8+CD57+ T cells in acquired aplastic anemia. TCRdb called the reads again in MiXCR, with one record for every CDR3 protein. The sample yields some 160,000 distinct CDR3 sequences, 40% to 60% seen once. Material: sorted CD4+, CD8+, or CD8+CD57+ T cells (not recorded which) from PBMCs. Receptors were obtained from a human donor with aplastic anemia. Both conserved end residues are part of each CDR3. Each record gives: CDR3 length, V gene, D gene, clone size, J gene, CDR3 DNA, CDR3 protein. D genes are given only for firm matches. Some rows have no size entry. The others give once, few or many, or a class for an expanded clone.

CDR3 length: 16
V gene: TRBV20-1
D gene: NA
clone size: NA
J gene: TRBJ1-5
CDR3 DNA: TGCAGTGCTATTTTAAGGGGGGCCCCGAGCAATCAGCCCCAGCATTTT
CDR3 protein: CSAILRGAPSNQPQHF

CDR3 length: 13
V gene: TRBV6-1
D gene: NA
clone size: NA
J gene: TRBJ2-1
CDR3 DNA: TGTGCCAGCAGTCTCGGCGACTACAATGAGCAGTTCTTC
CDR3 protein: CASSLGDYNEQFF

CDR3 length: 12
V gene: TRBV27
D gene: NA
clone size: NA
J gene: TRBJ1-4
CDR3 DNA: TGTGCCAGCAGTTTCACTAATGAAAAACTGTTTTTT
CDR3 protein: CASSFTNEKLFF

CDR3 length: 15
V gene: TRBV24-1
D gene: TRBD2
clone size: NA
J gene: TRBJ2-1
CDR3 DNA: TGTGCCACCAATGGGGAGGGCCCAATCTACAATGAGCAGTTCTTC
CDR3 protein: CATNGEGPIYNEQFF

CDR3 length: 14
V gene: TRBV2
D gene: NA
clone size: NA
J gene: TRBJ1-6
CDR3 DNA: TGTGCCAGCAGTGGGTTGGGGGTGCCCCCGCCCCTCCACTTT
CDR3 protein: CASSGLGVPPPLHF

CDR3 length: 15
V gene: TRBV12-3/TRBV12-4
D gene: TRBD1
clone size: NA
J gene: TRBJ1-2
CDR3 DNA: TGTGCCAGCAGTCCCGTCCGGGACAGCTCCTATGGCTACACCTTC
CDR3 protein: CASSPVRDSSYGYTF

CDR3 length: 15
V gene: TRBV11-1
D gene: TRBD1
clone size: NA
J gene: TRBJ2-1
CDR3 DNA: TGTGCCAGCAGCTTAGCACAGGGGATCCACAATGAGCAGTTCTTC
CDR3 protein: CASSLAQGIHNEQFF

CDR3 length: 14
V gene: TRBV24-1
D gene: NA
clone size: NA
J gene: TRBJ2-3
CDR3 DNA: TGTGCCACCAGTGACCGGCGGGGCACAGATACGCAGTATTTT
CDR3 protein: CATSDRRGTDTQYF

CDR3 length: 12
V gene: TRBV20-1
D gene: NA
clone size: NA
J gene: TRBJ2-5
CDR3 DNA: TGCAGTGTGGTCGGGACACTAGAGACCCAGTACTTC
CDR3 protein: CSVVGTLETQYF

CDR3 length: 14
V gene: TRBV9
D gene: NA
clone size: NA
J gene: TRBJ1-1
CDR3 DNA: NA
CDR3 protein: CASSVGQGAMETFF

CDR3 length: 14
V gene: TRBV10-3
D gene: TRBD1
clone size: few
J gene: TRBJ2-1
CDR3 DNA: TGTGCCATCAGGAGACAGGGGGAATATAATGAGCAGTTCTTC
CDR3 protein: CAIRRQGEYNEQFF

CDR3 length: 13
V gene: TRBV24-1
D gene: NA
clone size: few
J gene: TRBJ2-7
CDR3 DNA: TGTGCCACCAGTGACGGGGAGTGGAGGGAGCAGTACTTC
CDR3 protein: CATSDGEWREQYF

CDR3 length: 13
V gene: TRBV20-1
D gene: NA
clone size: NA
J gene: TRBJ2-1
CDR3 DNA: TGCAGTGCTAAGGGCGGGTTCTACAATGAGCAGTTCTTC
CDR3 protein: CSAKGGFYNEQFF

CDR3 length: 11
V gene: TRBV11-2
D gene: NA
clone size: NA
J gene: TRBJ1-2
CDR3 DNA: TGTGCCAGCAGCTCCCAGGCAGGCTACACCTTC
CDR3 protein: CASSSQAGYTF

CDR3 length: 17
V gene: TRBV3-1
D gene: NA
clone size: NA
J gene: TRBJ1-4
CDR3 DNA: TGTGCCAGCAGCCAAGATTTGGGGGGCAGGACGAATGAAAAACTGTTTTTT
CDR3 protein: CASSQDLGGRTNEKLFF

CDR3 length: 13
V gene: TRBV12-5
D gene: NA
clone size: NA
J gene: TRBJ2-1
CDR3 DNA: TGTGCTAGTGGTTTGTCTCTTTACAGTGAACAGTTCTTC
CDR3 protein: CASGLSLYSEQFF

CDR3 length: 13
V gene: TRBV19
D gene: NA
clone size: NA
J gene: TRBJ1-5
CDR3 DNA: TGTGCCAGTAGTGACTATAGCAATCAGCCCCAGCATTTT
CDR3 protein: CASSDYSNQPQHF

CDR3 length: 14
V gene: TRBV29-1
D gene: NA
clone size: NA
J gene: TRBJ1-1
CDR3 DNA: TGCAGCGTTGAAGATCCTTTCCAGGGTGCTGAAGCTTTCTTT
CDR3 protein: CSVEDPFQGAEAFF

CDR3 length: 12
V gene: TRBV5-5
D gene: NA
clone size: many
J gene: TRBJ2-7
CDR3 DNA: TGTGCCAGCAGCTTGGTTCCCCACGAGCAGTACTTC
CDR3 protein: CASSLVPHEQYF

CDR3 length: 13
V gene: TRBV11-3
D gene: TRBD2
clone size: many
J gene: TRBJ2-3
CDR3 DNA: TGTGCCAGCAGGGAGCGGGAGTCAGATACGCAGTATTTT
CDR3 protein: CASRERESDTQYF

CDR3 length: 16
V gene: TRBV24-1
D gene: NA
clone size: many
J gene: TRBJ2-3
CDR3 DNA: TGTGCCACCAGTGAACTGGGAGCCCAAGCTACAGATACGCAGTATTTT
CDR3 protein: CATSELGAQATDTQYF

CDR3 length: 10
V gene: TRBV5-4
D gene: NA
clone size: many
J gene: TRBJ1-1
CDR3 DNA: TGTGCCAGTCGGATGCGGGGGGCTTTCTTT
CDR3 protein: CASRMRGAFF

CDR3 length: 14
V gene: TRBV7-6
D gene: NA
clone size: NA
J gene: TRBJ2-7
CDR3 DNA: TGTGCCAGCAGCTTAGCCCCCGACGGCTACGAGCAGTACTTC
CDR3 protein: CASSLAPDGYEQYF

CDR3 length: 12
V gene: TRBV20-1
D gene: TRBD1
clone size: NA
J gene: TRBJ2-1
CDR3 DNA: TGCAGTGCTAGAAACAGGGGCAATGAGCAGTTCTTC
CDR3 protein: CSARNRGNEQFF

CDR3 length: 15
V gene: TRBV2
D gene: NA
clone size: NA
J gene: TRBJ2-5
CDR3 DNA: TGTGCCAGCAAGGTACTGGGCACTTACCAAGAGACCCAGTACTTC
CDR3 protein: CASKVLGTYQETQYF

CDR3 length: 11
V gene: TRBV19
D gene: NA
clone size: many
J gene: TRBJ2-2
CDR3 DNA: TGTGCCAGTAGGGATGGCGGGGAGCTGTTTTTT
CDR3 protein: CASRDGGELFF

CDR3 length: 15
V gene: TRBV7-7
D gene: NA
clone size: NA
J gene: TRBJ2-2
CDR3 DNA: TGTGCTAGCAGCTTAGGCAGGGGATACACCGGGGAGCTGTTTTTT
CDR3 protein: CASSLGRGYTGELFF

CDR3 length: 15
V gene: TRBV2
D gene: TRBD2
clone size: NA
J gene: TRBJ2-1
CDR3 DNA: TGTGCCAGCAGGGCGGCGGGGGGAAGTTACAATGAGCAGTTCTTC
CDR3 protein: CASRAAGGSYNEQFF

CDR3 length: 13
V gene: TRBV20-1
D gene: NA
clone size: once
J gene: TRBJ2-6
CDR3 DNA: TGCAGTGCTAGCAGGGGCAGGGGCAACGTCCTGACTTTC
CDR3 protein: CSASRGRGNVLTF

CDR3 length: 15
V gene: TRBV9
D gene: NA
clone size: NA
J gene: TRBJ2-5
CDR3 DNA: TGTGCCAGCAACTTGAGGGGCGGGAAAGAGGAGACCCAGTACTTC
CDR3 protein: CASNLRGGKEETQYF

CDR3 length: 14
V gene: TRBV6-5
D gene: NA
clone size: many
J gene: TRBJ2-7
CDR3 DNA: TGTGCCAGCAGTTACCGCGGAACGGCCTACGAGCAGTACTTC
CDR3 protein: CASSYRGTAYEQYF

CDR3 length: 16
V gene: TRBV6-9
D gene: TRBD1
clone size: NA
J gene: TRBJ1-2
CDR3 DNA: TGTGCCAGCAGGGGGCTGGACAGGCGGCCCTTTTATGGCTACACCTTC
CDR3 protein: CASRGLDRRPFYGYTF

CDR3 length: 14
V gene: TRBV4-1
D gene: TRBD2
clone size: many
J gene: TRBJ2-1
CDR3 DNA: TGCGCCAGCAGCCTAGCGGGAGGGTACAATGAGCAGTTCTTC
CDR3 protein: CASSLAGGYNEQFF

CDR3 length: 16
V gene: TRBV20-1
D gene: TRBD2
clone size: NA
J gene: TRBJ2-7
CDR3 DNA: TGCAGTGTTCACGGGACTAGCGGGGGGGTCCCCTACGAGCAGTACTTC
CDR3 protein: CSVHGTSGGVPYEQYF

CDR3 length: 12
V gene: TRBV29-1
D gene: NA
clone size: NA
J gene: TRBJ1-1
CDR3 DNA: TGCGCGGGGACTGTCGGGGGCACTGAAGCTTTCTTT
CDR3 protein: CAGTVGGTEAFF

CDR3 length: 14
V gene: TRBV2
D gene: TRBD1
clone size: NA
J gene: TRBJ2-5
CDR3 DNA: TGTGCCAGCAGCCAAACAGGGGGAGGAGAGACCCAGTACTTC
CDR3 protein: CASSQTGGGETQYF

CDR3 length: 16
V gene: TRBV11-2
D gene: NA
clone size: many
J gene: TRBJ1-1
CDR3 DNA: TGTGCCAGCAGCAAAGTCATGGATCCCATGAACACTGAAGCTTTCTTT
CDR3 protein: CASSKVMDPMNTEAFF

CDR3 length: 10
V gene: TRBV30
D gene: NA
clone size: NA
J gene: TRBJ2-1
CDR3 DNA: TGTGCCTGGAGTAGGAATGAGCAGTTCTTC
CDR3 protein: CAWSRNEQFF

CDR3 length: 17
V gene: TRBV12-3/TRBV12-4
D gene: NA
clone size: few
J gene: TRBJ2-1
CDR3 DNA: TGTGCCAGCAGTTTTTCGGTGGGTATGAGCTCCTACAATGAGCAGTTCTTC
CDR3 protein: CASSFSVGMSSYNEQFF

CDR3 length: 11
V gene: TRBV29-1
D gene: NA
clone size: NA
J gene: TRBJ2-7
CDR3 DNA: TGCAGCGTCCTCCTCAACTACGAGCAGTACTTC
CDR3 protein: CSVLLNYEQYF

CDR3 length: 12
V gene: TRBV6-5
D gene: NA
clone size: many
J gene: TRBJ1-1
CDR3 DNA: TGTGCCAGCAGTGGAGGAACCACTGAAGCTTTCTTT
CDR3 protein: CASSGGTTEAFF

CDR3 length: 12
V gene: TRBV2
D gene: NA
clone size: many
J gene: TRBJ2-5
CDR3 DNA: TGTGCCAGCGGGGCACCCCAAGAGACCCAGTACTTC
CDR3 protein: CASGAPQETQYF

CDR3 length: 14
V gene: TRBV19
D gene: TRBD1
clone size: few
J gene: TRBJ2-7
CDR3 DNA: TGTGCCAGTAGTCCCTCGACAGGGTGGTCGGAGCAGTACTTC
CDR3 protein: CASSPSTGWSEQYF

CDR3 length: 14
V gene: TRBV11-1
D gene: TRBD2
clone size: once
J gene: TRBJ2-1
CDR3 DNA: TGTGCCAGCAGCTTAGGGCTAGCGGACAATGAGCAGTTCTTC
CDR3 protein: CASSLGLADNEQFF

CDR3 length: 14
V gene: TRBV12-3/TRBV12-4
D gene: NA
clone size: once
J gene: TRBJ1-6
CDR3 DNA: TGTGCCAGCAGTGGAACCGGGGCTAACTCACCCCTCCACTTT
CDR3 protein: CASSGTGANSPLHF

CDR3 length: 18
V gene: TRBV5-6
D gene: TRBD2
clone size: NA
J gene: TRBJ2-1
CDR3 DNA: TGTGCCAGCAGCGGCGGGACTAGCGGAAGAGGGGTCTACAATGAGCAGTTCTTC
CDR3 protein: CASSGGTSGRGVYNEQFF

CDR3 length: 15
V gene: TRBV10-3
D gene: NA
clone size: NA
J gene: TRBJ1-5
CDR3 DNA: TGTGCCATCAGTGAGTCGCGGGATAGCAATCAGCCCCAGCATTTT
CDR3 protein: CAISESRDSNQPQHF

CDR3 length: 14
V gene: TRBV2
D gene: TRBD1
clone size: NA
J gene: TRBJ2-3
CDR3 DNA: TGTGCCAGCGCCGGGACAGGGGTTCCAGATACGCAGTATTTT
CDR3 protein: CASAGTGVPDTQYF

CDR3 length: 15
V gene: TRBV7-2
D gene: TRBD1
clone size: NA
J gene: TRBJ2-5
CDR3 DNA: TGTGCCAGCAGCTCACACCAGGGGGCGCGGGAGACCCAGTACTTC
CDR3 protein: CASSSHQGARETQYF